The text below deals with one T cell receptor (beta chain). These data belong to a study of PD-L1 blockade in urothelial cancer. Study-wide context: Male sex and bladder-origin urothelial cancer were recorded for about 85% of the roughly 30 patients.

Time point denoted: pretreatment peripheral blood. The CDR3 runs 16 residues. The germline CDR1 and CDR2 sequences are SGHRS and YFSETQ. J lost 4 bases, V lost 6 bases, and 12 bases had no gene match. TCRdb's copy holds only in-frame clones and misses some; the assay was immunoSEQ multiplex PCR. Of roughly 67,000 clones listed, 70% to 90% are singletons. The TCR sequence derives from a man between 60 and 75 years old with urothelial cancer. The sequencing here drew on PBMCs, taken around atezolizumab (anti-PD-L1) treatment. The rearrangement joins TRBV5-1 to TRBJ2-7, with 11 bases lining up with TRBD2. The CDR3 DNA is TGCGCCAGCACCCCTGGACTAGCGGGCTATCCATACGAGCAGTACTTC. It translates to CASTPGLAGYPYEQYF.